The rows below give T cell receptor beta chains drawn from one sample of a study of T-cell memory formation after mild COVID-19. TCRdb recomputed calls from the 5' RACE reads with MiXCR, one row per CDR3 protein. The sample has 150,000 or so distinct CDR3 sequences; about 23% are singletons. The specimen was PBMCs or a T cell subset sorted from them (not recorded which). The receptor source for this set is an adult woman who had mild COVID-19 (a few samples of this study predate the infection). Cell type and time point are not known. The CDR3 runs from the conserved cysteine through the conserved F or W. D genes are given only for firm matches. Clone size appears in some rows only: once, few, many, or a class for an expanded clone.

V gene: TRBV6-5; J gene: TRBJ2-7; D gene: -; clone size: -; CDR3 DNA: TGTGCCAGCAGTTACGTGCTGGGCTACGAGCAGTACTTC; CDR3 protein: CASSYVLGYEQYF
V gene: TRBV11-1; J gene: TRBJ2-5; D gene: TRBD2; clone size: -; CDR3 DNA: TGTGCCAGCAGCCAACTAGCGGGGGACGAAGAGACCCAGTACTTC; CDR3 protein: CASSQLAGDEETQYF
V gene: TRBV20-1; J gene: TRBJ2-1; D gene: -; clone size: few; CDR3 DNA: TGCAGTGCTAGGGTCCTGGGGCCGAGCTCCTACAATGAGCAGTTCTTC; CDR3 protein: CSARVLGPSSYNEQFF
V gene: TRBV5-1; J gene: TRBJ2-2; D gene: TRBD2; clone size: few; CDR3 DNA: TGCGCCAGCAGCTTGGCGGCTAGCGGGGAATACACCGGGGAGCTGTTTTTT; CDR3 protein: CASSLAASGEYTGELFF
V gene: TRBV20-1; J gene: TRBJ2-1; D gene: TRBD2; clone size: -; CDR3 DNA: TGCAGTGCTAGTGTACTAGCGGGAGATAAGTCCTACAATGAGCAGTTCTTC; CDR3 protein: CSASVLAGDKSYNEQFF
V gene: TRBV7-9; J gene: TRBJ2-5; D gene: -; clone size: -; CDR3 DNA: TGTGCCAGCAGCCCCCGCCTAGGGACTTCACAAGAGACCCAGTACTTC; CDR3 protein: CASSPRLGTSQETQYF
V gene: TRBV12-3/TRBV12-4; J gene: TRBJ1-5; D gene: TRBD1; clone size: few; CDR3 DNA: TGTGCCAGCAGTTTCGGGACAGGGCTTAATCAGCCCCAGCATTTT; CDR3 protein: CASSFGTGLNQPQHF
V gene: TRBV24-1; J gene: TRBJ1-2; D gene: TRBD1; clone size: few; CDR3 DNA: TGTGCCACCAGTGATCCGGATAGACAGGGTGGGAACTATGGCTACACCTTC; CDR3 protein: CATSDPDRQGGNYGYTF
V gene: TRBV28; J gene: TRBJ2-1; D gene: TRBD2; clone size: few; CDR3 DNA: TGTGCCAGCAGGGAACTAGCGGGGGCCTACAATGAGCAGTTCTTC; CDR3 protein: CASRELAGAYNEQFF
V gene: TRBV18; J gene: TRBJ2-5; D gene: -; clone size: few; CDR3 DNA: TGTGCCAGCTCACCCCCGCAGTGGGGTTCCCAAGAGACCCAGTACTTC; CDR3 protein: CASSPPQWGSQETQYF
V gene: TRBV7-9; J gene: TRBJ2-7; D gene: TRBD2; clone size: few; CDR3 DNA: TGTGCCAGCAGCCAATATGGGACTAGCGGGACCTACGAGCAGTACTTC; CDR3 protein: CASSQYGTSGTYEQYF
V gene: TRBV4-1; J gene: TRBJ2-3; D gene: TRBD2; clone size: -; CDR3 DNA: TGCGCCAGCAGCCAAGACCCCGGACTAGCGGCCACAGATACGCAGTATTTT; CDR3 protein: CASSQDPGLAATDTQYF
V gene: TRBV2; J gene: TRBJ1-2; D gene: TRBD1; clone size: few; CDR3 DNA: TGTGCCAGCAGTGAAGCACGGACAGGGGAAGGCTACACCTTC; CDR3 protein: CASSEARTGEGYTF
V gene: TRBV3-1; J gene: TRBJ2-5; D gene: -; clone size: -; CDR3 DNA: TGTGCCAGCAGCCAAGGAGCGGGTCAAGAGACCCAGTACTTC; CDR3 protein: CASSQGAGQETQYF
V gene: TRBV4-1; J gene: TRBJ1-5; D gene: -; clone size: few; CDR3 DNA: TGCGCCAGCAGCTCAACCGGGGGGGGCGATCAGCCCCAGCATTTT; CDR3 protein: CASSSTGGGDQPQHF
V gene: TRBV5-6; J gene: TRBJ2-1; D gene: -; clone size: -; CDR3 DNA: TGTGCCAGCAGCTTGAGGTTTAATGAGCAGTTCTTC; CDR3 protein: CASSLRFNEQFF
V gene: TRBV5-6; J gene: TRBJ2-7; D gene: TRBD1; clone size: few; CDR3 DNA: TGTGCCAGCAGCTTGAGGGGACGGACAGGAAGTGAGCAGTACTTC; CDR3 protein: CASSLRGRTGSEQYF
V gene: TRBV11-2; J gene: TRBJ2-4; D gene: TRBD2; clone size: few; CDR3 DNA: TGTGCCAGCAGCTTTCCGACTAGCTCCTTAGCCAAAAACATTCAGTACTTC; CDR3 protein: CASSFPTSSLAKNIQYF
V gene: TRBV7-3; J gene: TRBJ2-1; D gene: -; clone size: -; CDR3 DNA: TGTGCCAGCAGCTCGGAGGTGGGTGAGCAGTTCTTC; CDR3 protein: CASSSEVGEQFF
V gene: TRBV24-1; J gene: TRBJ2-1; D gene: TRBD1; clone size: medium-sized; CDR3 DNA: TGTGCCACCAGTGATTTGCCCGGGGACAGGTCCTACAATGAGCAGTTCTTC; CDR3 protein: CATSDLPGDRSYNEQFF
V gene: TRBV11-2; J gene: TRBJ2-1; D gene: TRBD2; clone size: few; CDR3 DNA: TGTGCCAGCAGCCTTAGCGGGAGGGCAAATGAGCAGTTCTTC; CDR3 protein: CASSLSGRANEQFF
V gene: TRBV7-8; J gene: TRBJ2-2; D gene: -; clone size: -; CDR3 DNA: TGTGCCAGCAGTCTACGGGGGCCGAACACCGGGGAGCTGTTTTTT; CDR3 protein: CASSLRGPNTGELFF
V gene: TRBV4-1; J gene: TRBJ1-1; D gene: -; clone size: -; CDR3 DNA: TGCGCCAGCAGCCATCGGAAAGGACCCAGGGGAACTGAAGCTTTCTTT; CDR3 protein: CASSHRKGPRGTEAFF
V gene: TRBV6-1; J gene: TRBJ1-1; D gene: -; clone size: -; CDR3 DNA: TGTGCCAGCAGTGATTGGGGGGGGGCTGAAGCTTTCTTT; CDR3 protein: CASSDWGGAEAFF
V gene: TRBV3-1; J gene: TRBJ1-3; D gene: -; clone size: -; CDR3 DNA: TGTGCCAGCAGGCCTGACAGGAGCTCTGGAAACACCATATATTTT; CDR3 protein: CASRPDRSSGNTIYF
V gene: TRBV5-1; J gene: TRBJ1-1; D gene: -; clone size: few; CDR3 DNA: TGCGCCAGCAGCCCCATGGAGGGGAGGACTGAAGCTTTCTTT; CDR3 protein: CASSPMEGRTEAFF
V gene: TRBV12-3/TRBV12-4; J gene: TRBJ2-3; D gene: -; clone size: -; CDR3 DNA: TGTGCCAGCAGTTCCAACGCGGAAACCACAGATACGCAGTATTTT; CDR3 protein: CASSSNAETTDTQYF
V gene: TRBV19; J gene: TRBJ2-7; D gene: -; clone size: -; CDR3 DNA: TGTGCCAGTAGTGATCTTAAGGACGAGCAGTACTTC; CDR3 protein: CASSDLKDEQYF
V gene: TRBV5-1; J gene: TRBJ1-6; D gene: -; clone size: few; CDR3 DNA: TGCGCCAGCAGACCCGGGGACAACGGTTCACCCCTCCACTTT; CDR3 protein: CASRPGDNGSPLHF
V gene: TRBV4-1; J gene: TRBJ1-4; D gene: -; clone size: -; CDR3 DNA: TGCGCCAGCAGCCAAGGATGGACCGGGGGAGAAAAACTGTTTTTT; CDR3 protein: CASSQGWTGGEKLFF
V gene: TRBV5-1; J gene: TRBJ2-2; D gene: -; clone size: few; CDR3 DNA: TGCGCCAGCAGCTTACGAAGAACTCCGGTGACAGGCTTTTCCGGGGAGCTGTTTTTT; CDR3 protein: CASSLRRTPVTGFSGELFF
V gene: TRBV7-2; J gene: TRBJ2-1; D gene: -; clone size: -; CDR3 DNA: TGTGCCAGCAGCCCTGACACGAGCTCCTACAATGAGCAGTTCTTC; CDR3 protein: CASSPDTSSYNEQFF
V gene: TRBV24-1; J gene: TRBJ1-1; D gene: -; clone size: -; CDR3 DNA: TGTGCCACCCGGGGAGGAGGAGACACTGAAGCTTTCTTT; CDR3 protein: CATRGGGDTEAFF
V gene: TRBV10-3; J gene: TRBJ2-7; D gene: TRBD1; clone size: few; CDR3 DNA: TGTGCCATCAGTGAGCAAAGGGACAGGCTGTCGGAGCAGTACTTC; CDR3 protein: CAISEQRDRLSEQYF
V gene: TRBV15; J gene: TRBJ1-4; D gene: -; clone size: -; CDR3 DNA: TGTGCCACCAGCAGAGTTCTTCCTGATGAAAAACTGTTTTTT; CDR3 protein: CATSRVLPDEKLFF
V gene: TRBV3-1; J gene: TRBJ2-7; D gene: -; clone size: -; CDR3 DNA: TGTGCCAGCAGCTACGGTGGGGACGAGCAGTACTTC; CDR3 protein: CASSYGGDEQYF
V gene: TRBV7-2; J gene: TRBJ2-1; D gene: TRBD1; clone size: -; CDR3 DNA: TGTGCCAGCAGCAGGAGGGGGGGACAGGGGGTCAATGAGCAGTTCTTC; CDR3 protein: CASSRRGGQGVNEQFF
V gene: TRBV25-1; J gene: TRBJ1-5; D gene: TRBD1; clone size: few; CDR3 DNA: TGTGCCAGCAGTGAAAAACAGGGGTATCAGCCCCAGCATTTT; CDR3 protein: CASSEKQGYQPQHF
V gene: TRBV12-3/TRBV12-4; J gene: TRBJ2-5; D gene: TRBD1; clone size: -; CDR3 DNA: TGTGCCAGCAGTGGGACAGGGGGAGAGACCCAGTACTTC; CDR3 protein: CASSGTGGETQYF
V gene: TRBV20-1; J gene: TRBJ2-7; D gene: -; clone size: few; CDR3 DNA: TGCAGTGCTAGAGAGGGGGTGAGAACCTACGAGCAGTACTTC; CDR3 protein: CSAREGVRTYEQYF
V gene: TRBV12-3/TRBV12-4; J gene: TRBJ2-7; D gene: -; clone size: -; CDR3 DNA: TGTGCCAGCAGTTTAGGGAGCCCCGGCCGTTACGAGCAGTACTTC; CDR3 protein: CASSLGSPGRYEQYF
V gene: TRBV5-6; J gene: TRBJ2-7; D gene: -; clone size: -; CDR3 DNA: TGTGCCAGCAGCGAGGGACATCAGAACTACGAGCAGTACTTC; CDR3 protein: CASSEGHQNYEQYF
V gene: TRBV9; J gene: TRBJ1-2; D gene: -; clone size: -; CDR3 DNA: TGTGCCAGCAGCGTTGGGGACCCACCTGATTTATATGGCTACACCTTC; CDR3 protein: CASSVGDPPDLYGYTF
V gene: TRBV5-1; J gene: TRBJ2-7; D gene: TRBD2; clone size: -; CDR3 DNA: TGCGCCAGCAGCACCAAATTAGCGGGAGTGAGGAACGAGCAGTACTTC; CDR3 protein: CASSTKLAGVRNEQYF
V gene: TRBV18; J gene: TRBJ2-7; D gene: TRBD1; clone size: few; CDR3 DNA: TGTGCCAGCTCACCTCGTAGGACAGGGACCTCCTACGAGCAGTACTTC; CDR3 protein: CASSPRRTGTSYEQYF
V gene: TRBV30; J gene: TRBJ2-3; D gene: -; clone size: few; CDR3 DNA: TGTGCCTGGAGTGTACGAGTAGCCCCGGGGACGCAGTATTTT; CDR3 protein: CAWSVRVAPGTQYF
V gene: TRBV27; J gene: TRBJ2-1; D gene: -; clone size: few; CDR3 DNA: TGTGCCAGCAGTCCCACCGGGACAGAGCAGTTCTTC; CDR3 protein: CASSPTGTEQFF
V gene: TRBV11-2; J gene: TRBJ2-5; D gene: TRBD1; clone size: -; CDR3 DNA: TGTGCCAGCAGCTTAGATCTTTGGGGACAGGGTATTCAAGAGACCCAGTACTTC; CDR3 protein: CASSLDLWGQGIQETQYF
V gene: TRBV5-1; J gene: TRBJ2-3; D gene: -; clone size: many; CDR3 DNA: TGCGCCAGCAGCTTGGTTGGGGCGCAAGATACGCAGTATTTT; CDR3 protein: CASSLVGAQDTQYF
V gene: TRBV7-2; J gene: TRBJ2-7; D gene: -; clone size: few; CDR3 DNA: TGTGCCAGCAGTGGGGGGGGCACCTACGAGCAGTACTTC; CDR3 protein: CASSGGGTYEQYF
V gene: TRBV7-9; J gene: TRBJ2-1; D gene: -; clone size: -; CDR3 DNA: TGTGCCAGCAGCTTACCGGGGGGCCGCTACAATGAGCAGTTCTTC; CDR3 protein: CASSLPGGRYNEQFF
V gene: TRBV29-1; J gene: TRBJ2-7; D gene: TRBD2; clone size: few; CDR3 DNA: TGCAGCGTTGAAGATCAACTAGCGGGGGGACCCTACGAGCAGTACTTC; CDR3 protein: CSVEDQLAGGPYEQYF
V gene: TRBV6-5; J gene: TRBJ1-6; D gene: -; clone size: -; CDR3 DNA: TGTGCCAGCAGTCCCGGTTGGGTGAATTCACCCCTCCACTTT; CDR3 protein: CASSPGWVNSPLHF
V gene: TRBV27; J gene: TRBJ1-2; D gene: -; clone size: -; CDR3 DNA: TGTGCCAGCAGTTTTGGGGGGTCTAACTATGGCTACACCTTC; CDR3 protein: CASSFGGSNYGYTF
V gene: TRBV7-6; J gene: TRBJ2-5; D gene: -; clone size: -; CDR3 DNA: TGTGCCAGCAGCTTATCGGTCGCAGAGACCCAGTACTTC; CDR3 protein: CASSLSVAETQYF
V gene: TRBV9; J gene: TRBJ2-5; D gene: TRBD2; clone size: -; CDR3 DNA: TGTGCCAGCAGCGCCACAGGGCGGGGGGGAGAGACCCAGTACTTC; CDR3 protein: CASSATGRGGETQYF
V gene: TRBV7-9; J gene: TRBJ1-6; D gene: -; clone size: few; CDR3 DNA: TGTGCCAGCGGGGGACCGATGAATTCACCCCTCCACTTT; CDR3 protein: CASGGPMNSPLHF
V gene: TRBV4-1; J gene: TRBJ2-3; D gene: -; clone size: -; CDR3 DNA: TGCGCCAGCAGCCCTCCCGGACAGCCAGATACGCAGTATTTT; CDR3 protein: CASSPPGQPDTQYF
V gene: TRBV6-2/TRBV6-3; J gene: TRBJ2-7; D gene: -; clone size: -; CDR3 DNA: TGTGCCAGCAGACAAACCGAGCAGTACTTC; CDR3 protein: CASRQTEQYF